Sequencing of this T cell receptor (beta chain) was carried out in a study of blood T cells in healthy people across ages. Whole-study results and caveats: Expanded clonotype shifts may have been confounded, as the donors had an unknown CMV status.

A minimum of 6 million PBMCs was isolated per sample. The CDR3 totals 17 residues. A J-beta primer mix and a sample-barcoded 5' primer were used in a second PCR of about 6 to 12 cycles. TCRdb ran MiXCR on the 5' RACE reads and lists one entry per CDR3 protein. The data contain around 1.7 million distinct CDR3 sequences, 28% of them singletons. Points on this clonotype: Its target is unknown.

Sequenced: blood. This receptor was identified in a woman aged 25 to 45 in good health. The chain joins TRBV21-1 to TRBJ2-4. TRBV21-1 is a pseudogene locus. The CDR3 nucleotides are TGTGCCAGCAGCAAAGTCGAACAGATACTAGCCAAAAACATTCAGTACTTC. As protein: CASSKVEQILAKNIQYF.